The following is a T cell receptor (beta chain) sequence with its context. Its antigen remains unknown. Germline loops: CDR1 MNHEY, CDR2 SVGAGI. This CDR3 comprises 11 residues. V lost 6 bases to trimming and J lost 3 bases, with 5 bases between them. The entry originates in a study of cytomegalovirus exposure and HLA in healthy donors. Study-level points and caveats: High sensitivity and specificity were reportedly achieved when the classifier diagnosed cytomegalovirus status. The study flagged around 160 TCR beta chains as cytomegalovirus-associated. Most observed TCR sequences were rare, whereas some public TCRs were detected in many donors.

Clones were sequenced by immunoSEQ multiplex PCR, and TCRdb holds only the in-frame ones, with some missing. The sample records 100,000 to 150,000 clones, approximately 89% being singletons. The V gene is TRBV6-5, the J gene TRBJ1-1; D unresolved. The source of this sequence is a young woman in good health and CMV-seronegative. The specimen sequenced was PBMCs. The CDR3 loop reads CASSYDTEAFF. The CDR3 nucleotides read TGTGCCAGCAGCTATGACACTGAAGCTTTCTTT.